This T cell receptor beta chain came from a study of T cell responses to AZD1222 COVID-19 vaccine. Findings and caveats of the study: Regions 160-218 and 743-854 held dominance among vaccine-associated CD4 TCRs, which spanned spike. The peak T cell response came first, and repertoires were sampled only after it.

This CDR3 comprises 12 residues. Germline V lookup: CDR1 SNHLY, CDR2 FYNNEI. V was clipped by 4 bases and J by 3 bases, with 6 bases between them. TCRdb keeps only in-frame clones here, not all; method: immunoSEQ multiplex PCR. The sample has about 140,000 clones, approximately 86% seen once. This clone was seen just once. As yet, its antigen is unknown. Material: peripheral blood, obtained on day 0 of AZD1222 vaccination. The genes are TRBV2 and TRBJ2-5; D is unclear. The receptor comes from an adult in good health. The CDR3 here is CASSAREETQYF. CDR3 DNA sequence: TGTGCCAGCAGTGCCCGGGAAGAGACCCAGTACTTC. The full variable domain, in which reference TRBV2 and TRBJ2-5 provide the parts outside the CDR3, is EPEVTQTPSHQVTQMGQEVILRCVPISNHLYFYWYRQILGQKVEFLVSFYNNEISEKSEIFDDQFSVERPDGSNFTLKIRSTKLEDSAMYFCASSAREETQYFGPGTRLLVL.